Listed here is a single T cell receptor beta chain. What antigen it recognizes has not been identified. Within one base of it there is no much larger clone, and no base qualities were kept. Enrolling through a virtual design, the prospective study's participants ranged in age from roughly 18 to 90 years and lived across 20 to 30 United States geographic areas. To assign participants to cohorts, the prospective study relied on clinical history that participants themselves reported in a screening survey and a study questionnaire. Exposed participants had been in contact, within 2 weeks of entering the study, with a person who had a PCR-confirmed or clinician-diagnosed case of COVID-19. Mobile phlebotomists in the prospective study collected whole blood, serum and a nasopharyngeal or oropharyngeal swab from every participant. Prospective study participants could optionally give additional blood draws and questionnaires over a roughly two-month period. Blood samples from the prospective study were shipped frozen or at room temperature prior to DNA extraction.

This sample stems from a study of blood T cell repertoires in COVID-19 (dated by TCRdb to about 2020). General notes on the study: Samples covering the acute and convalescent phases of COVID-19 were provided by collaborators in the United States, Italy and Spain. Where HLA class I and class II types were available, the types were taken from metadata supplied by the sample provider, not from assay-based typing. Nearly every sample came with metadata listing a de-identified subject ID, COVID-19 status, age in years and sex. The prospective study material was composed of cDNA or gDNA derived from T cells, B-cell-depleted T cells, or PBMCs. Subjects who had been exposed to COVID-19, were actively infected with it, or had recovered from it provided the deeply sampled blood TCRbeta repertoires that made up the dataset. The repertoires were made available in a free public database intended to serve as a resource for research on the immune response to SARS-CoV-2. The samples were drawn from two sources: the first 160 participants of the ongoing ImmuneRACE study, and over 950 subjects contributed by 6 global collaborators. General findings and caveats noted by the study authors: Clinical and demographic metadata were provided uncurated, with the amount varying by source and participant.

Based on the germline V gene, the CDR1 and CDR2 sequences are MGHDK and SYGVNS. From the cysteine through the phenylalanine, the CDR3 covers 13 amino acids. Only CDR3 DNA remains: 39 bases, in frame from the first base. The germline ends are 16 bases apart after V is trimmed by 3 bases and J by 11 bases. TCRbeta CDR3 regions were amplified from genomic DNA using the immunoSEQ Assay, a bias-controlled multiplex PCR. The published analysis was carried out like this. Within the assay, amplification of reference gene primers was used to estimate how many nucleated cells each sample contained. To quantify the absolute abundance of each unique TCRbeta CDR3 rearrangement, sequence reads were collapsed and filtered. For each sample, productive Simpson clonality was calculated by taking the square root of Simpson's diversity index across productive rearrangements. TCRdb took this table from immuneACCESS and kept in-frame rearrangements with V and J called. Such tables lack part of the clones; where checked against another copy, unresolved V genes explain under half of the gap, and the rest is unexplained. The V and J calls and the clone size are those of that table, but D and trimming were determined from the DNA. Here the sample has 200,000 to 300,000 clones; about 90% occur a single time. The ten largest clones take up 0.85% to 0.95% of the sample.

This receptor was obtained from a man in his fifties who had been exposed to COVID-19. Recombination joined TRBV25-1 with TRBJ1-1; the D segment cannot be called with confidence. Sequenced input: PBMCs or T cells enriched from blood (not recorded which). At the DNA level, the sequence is TGTGCCAGCAGTGATCCGGGTGATTCGCATGCTTTCTTT. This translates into CASSDPGDSHAFF.